This TCR beta chain was sequenced in a study of blood T cell repertoires in COVID-19. Study at large: Researchers got acute and convalescent COVID-19 samples from the United States, Italy and Spain. The analysed material was cDNA or gDNA that came from T cells, B-cell-depleted T cells, or PBMCs.

As originally analysed: Amplifying reference gene primers gave estimates of nucleated cell counts. This table comes from immunoSEQ multiplex PCR, and its TCRdb copy is limited to in-frame clones, with some not included. The V and J calls and clone size are taken from that table; D and trimming were inferred from the DNA. The sample includes some 140,000 clones, roughly 83% seen only once; the top ten take around 5%. Those enrolled in Seattle joined during active infection and were followed longitudinally afterward. This sequence was found in a woman between 65 and 79 years old with COVID-19, enrolled during active disease. The specimen was peripheral blood.

CDR3 coding DNA: TGCGCCAGCAGCGCCGGACAGCCGGGAAATTCACCCCTCCACTTT. It codes for CASSAGQPGNSPLHF. V gene TRBV5-1 combines with J gene TRBJ1-6; TRBD1 is a possible D gene (6 bases). The CDR3 length is 15 residues. Trimming removed 4 bases from V and 7 bases from J, with 15 bases in between. Germline CDR1 SGHRS, CDR2 YFSETQ.